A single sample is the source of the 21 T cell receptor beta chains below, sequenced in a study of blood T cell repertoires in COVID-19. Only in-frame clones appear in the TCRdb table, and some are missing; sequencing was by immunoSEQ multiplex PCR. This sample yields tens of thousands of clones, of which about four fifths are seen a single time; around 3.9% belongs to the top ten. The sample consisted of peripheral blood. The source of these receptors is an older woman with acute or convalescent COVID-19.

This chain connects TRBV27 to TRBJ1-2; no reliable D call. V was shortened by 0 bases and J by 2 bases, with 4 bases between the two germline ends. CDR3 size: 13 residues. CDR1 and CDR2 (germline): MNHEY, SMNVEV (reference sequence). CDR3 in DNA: TGTGCCAGCAGTTTATCGGAGAACTATGGCTACACCTTC. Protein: CASSLSENYGYTF.

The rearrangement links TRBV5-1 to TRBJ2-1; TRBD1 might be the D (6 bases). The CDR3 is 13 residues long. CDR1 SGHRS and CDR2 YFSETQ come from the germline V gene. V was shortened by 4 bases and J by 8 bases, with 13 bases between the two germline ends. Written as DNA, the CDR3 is TGCGCCAGCAGCCTGGACAGAGCTTATGAGCAGTTCTTC. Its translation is CASSLDRAYEQFF.

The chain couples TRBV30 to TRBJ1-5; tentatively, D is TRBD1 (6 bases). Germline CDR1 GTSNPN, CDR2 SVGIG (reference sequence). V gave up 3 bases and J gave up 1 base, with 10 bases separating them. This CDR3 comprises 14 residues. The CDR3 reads CAWSVGQSNQPQHF. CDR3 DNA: TGTGCCTGGAGCGTTGGACAGAGCAATCAGCCCCAGCATTTT.

CDR3: CASSRGGRNTEAFF. The CDR3 coding sequence is TGTGCCAGCAGCCGAGGAGGAAGGAACACTGAAGCTTTCTTT. V gene TRBV6-5 combines with J gene TRBJ1-1; no clear D. CDR1 and CDR2 (germline): MNHEY, SVGAGI. Trimming cost V 6 bases and J 1 base, with 12 bases left between them. The CDR3 runs to 14 residues.

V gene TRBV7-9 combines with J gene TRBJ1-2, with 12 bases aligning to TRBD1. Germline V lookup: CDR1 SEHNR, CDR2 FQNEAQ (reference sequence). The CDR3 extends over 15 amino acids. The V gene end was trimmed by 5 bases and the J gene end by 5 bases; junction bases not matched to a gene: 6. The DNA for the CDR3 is TGTGCCAGCAGCCCACCGGGACAGGGGGCTTATGGCTACACCTTC. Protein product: CASSPPGQGAYGYTF.

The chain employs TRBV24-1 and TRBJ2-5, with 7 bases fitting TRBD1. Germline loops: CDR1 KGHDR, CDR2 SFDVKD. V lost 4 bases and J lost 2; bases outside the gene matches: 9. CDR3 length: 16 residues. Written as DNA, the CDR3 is TGTGCCACCAGTGACTATACCCGGGACAGTCAAGAGACCCAGTACTTC. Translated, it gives CATSDYTRDSQETQYF.

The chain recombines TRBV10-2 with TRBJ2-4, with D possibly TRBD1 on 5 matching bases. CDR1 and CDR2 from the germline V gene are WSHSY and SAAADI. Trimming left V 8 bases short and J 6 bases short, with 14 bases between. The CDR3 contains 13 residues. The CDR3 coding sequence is TGCGCCAGCCGCCACCAGGGCGGAAACATTCAGTACTTC. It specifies CASRHQGGNIQYF.

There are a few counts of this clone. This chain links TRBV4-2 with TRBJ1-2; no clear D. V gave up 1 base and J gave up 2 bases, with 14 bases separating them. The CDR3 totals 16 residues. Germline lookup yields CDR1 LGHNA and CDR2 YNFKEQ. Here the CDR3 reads CASSQALEGPNYGYTF. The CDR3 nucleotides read TGTGCCAGCAGCCAAGCTCTAGAGGGTCCCAACTATGGCTACACCTTC.

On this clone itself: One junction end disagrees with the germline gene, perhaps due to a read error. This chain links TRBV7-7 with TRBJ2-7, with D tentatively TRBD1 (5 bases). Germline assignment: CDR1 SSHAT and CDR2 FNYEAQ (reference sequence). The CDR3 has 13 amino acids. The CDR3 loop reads CASSSIRASEQYF. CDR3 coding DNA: TGTGCTAGCAGTTCCATCAGGGCGTCAGAGCAGTACTTC.

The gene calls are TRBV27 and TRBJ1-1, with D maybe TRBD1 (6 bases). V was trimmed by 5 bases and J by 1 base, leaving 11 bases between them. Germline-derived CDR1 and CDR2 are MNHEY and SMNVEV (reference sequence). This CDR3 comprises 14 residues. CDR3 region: CASSTRGWNTEAFF. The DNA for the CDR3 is TGTGCCAGCAGTACCAGGGGTTGGAACACTGAAGCTTTCTTT.

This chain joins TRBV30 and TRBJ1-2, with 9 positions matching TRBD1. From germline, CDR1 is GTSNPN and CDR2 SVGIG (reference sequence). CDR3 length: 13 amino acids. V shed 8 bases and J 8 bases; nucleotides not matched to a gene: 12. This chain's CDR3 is CASQGQGFEGYTF. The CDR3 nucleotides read TGTGCCAGCCAGGGACAGGGCTTCGAGGGCTACACCTTC.

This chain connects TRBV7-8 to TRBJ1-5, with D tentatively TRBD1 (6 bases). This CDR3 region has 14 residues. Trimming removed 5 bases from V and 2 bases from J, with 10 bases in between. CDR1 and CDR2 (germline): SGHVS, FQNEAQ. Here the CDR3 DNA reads TGTGCCAGCAGCGCAGGGGTTGGCAATCAGCCCCAGCATTTT. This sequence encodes CASSAGVGNQPQHF. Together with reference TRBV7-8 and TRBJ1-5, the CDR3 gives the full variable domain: GAGVSQSPRYKVAKRGQDVALRCDPISGHVSLFWYQQALGQGPEFLTYFQNEAQLDKSGLPSDRFFAERPEGSVSTLKIQRTQQEDSAVYLCASSAGVGNQPQHFGDGTRLSIL.

This chain's CDR3 is CAWRAGLAGFNSYEQYF. The CDR3 coding sequence is TGTGCCTGGAGGGCAGGACTAGCGGGGTTCAATTCCTACGAGCAGTACTTC. The chain couples TRBV30 to TRBJ2-7; 12 nucleotides match TRBD2. The CDR3 is 17 amino acids. Germline CDR1 reads GTSNPN; CDR2 reads SVGIG (reference sequence). V shed 3 bases, J shed 1 base, and the junction held 10 bases outside the gene matches.

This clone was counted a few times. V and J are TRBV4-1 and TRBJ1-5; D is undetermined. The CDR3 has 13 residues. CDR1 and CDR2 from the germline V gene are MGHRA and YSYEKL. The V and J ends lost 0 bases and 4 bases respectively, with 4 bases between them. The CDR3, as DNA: TGCGCCAGCAGCCAAGACAGTAATCAGCCCCAGCATTTT. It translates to CASSQDSNQPQHF.

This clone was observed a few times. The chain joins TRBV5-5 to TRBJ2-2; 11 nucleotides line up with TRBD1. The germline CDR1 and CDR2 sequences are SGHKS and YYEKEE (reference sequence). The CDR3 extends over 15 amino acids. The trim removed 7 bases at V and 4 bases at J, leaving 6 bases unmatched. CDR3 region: CASGWGQGVTGELFF. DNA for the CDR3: TGTGCCAGCGGTTGGGGACAGGGGGTCACCGGGGAGCTGTTTTTT.

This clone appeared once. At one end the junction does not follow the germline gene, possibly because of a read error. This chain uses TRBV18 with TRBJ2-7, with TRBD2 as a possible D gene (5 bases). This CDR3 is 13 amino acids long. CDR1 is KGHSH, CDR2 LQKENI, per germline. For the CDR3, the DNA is TGTGCCAGCTCACATAAAAGCGGAATAGGTATCTTCTTC. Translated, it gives CASSHKSGIGIFF.

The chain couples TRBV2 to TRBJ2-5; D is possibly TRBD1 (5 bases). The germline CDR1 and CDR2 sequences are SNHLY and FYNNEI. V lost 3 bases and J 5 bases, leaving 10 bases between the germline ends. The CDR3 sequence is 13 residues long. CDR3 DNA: TGTGCCAGCAGTGAGGGGCCAGGGGAGACCCAGTACTTC. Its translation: CASSEGPGETQYF. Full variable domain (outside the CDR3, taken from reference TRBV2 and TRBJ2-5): EPEVTQTPSHQVTQMGQEVILRCVPISNHLYFYWYRQILGQKVEFLVSFYNNEISEKSEIFDDQFSVERPDGSNFTLKIRSTKLEDSAMYFCASSEGPGETQYFGPGTRLLVL.

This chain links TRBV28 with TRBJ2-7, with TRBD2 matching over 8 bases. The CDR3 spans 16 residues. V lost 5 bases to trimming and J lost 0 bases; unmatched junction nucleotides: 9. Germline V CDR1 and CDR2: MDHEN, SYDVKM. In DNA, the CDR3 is TGTGCCAGCAGTCCGCTTGGCGGGAGGAGCTCCTACGAGCAGTACTTC. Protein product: CASSPLGGRSSYEQYF. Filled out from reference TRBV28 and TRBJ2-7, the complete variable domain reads DVKVTQSSRYLVKRTGEKVFLECVQDMDHENMFWYRQDPGLGLRLIYFSYDVKMKEKGDIPEGYSVSREKKERFSLILESASTNQTSMYLCASSPLGGRSSYEQYFGPGTRLTVT.

The DNA of the CDR3 is TGTGCCAGCAGTTTCGGACAGGACACTGAAGCTTTCTTT. It is translated as CASSFGQDTEAFF. This rearrangement joins TRBV2 to TRBJ1-1; TRBD1 aligns across 7 bases. V dropped 5 bases and J dropped 3; count of bases not matched to a gene: 3. Germline V lookup: CDR1 SNHLY, CDR2 FYNNEI. The CDR3 runs to 13 residues.

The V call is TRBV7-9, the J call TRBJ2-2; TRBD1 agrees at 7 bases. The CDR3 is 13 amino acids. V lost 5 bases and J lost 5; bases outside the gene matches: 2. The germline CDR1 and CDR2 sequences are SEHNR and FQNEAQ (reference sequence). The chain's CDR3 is CASSKQGTGELFF. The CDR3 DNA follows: TGTGCCAGCAGCAAACAGGGGACCGGGGAGCTGTTTTTT.

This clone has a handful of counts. The CDR3 DNA follows: TGTGCCAGTAGTTCAGGGATCTTCTCTGGAAACACCATATATTTT. As protein: CASSSGIFSGNTIYF. V usage is TRBV19 and J usage is TRBJ1-3, with D perhaps matching TRBD1 (5 bases). The V gene lost 5 bases and the J gene lost 0 bases, with 11 bases spanning the gap. The CDR3 runs to 15 residues. Germline V gives CDR1 LNHDA, CDR2 SQIVND (reference sequence).